Included here is one TCR beta chain sequence, with context. CDR1 and CDR2 (germline): SGHDT, YYEEEE. V lost 0 bases to trimming and J lost 6 bases; unmatched junction nucleotides: 12. The CDR3 runs 17 residues. This record comes from a study of shared clonotypes between healthy human individuals. Every immunoSEQ plate was one replicate of a subset's evenly spread DNA. Here immunoSEQ multiplex PCR was the method, and the copy in TCRdb shows in-frame clones only, minus some. Among 2 million to 2.5 million clones listed, 90% to 97% were seen once. Naive CD45RA+ and memory CD45RA-negative subsets were split from CD4+ cells.

The chain is built from TRBV5-6 and TRBJ1-5; 7 bases agree with TRBD1. The sequence was obtained from a man between 18 and 35 years old in good health. Sequencing was carried out using naive CD4+ T cells sorted from blood. The sample's subset: CD45RA+ positively selected. Written as DNA, the CDR3 is TGTGCCAGCAGCTTGGCCCGGACAAGGGGGCTAGGTCAGCCCCAGCATTTT. Protein: CASSLARTRGLGQPQHF.